A single sample gave rise to the 2 T cell receptor beta chains below, sequenced in a study of OX40 agonist ivuxolimab in advanced cancers. Using immunoSEQ multiplex PCR, the repertoire was profiled, and TCRdb retains in-frame clones only, with some absent. The sample has almost 70,000 clones; approximately 90% are singletons. Source: CD4+ or CD8+ T cells sorted from blood, taken in a trial of the OX40 agonist ivuxolimab. The source of these receptors is an adult with an advanced solid tumor such as melanoma, head and neck, liver or kidney cancer.

The chain carries TRBV5-1 and TRBJ1-4; the D is unclear. The CDR3 runs to 16 residues. The V gene lost 0 bases and the J gene lost 11 bases, with 20 bases spanning the gap. Germline CDR1 is SGHRS and CDR2 is YFSETQ. The DNA of the CDR3 is TGCGCCAGCAGCTTGGCGGGAATTTCGAGGTTGGACAAACTGTTTTTT. It yields the protein CASSLAGISRLDKLFF.

The gene calls are TRBV18 and TRBJ1-1; no reliable D call. CDR3 length: 14 residues. V dropped 0 bases and J dropped 2 bases, with 7 bases sitting between them. Germline V gives CDR1 KGHSH, CDR2 LQKENI. Here the CDR3 reads CASSPPSDNTEAFF. CDR3 bases: TGTGCCAGCTCACCACCTTCAGATAACACTGAAGCTTTCTTT.